This T cell receptor (beta chain) was profiled in a study of human T cells and chemical hapten exposure. Study information: Small volume differences among pooled libraries mainly caused per-sample TCR yield variation. Study-level points and caveats: Positive correlation was observed between PT1 expanded TCR counts and patch test score. Controls formed significantly fewer large CDR3 similarity clusters than expanded TCRs did.

Time point in this sample: pre-sensitization, week 0. Treatment specified: therapeutic diphenylcyclopropenone sensitization with weekly scalp DPC. Trimming shortened V by 1 base and J by 0 bases, and 8 bases separated the two germline ends. From germline, CDR1 is SGHNT and CDR2 YYREEE (reference sequence). This CDR3 comprises 15 residues. TCRdb used MiXCR to reprocess the RACE reads, holding one entry per CDR3 protein. This sample has about 120,000 distinct CDR3 sequences, with roughly 14% found just once. Of note for this clonotype: Its antigen is undetermined.

The sequencing here drew on whole blood, taken in connection with sensitization to the hapten diphenylcyclopropenone (DPC). The chain carries TRBV5-4 and TRBJ2-1; possible D gene TRBD1, 5 bases. The source of this sequence is a woman aged 18-30 years with alopecia areata. Some clones in this sample may be carry-over from other donors' samples. CDR3 sequence reads: CASSLWGSSYNEQFF. The CDR3 nucleotides are TGTGCCAGCAGCTTGTGGGGCAGCTCCTACAATGAGCAGTTCTTC.